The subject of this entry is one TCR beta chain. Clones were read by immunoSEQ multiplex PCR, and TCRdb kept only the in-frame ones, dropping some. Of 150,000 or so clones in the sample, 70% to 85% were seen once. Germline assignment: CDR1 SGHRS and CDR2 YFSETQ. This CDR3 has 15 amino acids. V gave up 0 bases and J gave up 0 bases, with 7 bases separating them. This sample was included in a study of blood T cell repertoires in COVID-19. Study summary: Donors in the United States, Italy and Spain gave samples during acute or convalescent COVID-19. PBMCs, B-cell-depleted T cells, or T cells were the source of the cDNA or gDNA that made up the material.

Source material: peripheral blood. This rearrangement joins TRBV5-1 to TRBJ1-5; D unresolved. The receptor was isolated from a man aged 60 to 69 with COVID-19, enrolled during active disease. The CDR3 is CASSLGPYSNQPQHF. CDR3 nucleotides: TGCGCCAGCAGCTTGGGTCCTTATAGCAATCAGCCCCAGCATTTT. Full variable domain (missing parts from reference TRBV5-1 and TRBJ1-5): KAGVTQTPRYLIKTRGQQVTLSCSPISGHRSVSWYQQTPGQGLQFLFEYFSETQRNKGNFPGRFSGRQFSNSRSEMNVSTLELGDSALYLCASSLGPYSNQPQHFGDGTRLSIL.